Shown below are 28 T cell receptor beta chains from a single sample sequenced in a study of blood T cell repertoires in COVID-19 (dated by TCRdb to 2018 to 2020). Library construction relied on the immunoSEQ multiplex PCR assay. Sourced from immuneACCESS, this table was stored by TCRdb with only in-frame sequences that have V and J called. A share of the clones is absent; for the studies checked, an unresolved V gene accounts for under half, and the remainder has no known explanation. Within this sample are approximately 130,000 clones, with 70% to 80% of them counted one time only. Clones ranked in the top ten supply 7.9% of the sample. The sample consisted of peripheral blood. These receptors originate from a human donor in a cohort sampled during active COVID-19.

The CDR3 DNA reads TGTGCCAGCAGCCGGGGGACTAGCGGATCCTACGAGCAGTACTTC. This sequence encodes CASSRGTSGSYEQYF. The V call is TRBV5-4, the J call TRBJ2-7; 11 nucleotides line up with TRBD2. With 4 bases clipped from V and 1 base from J, the junction kept 4 bases outside the gene matches. Looked up from germline, CDR1 is SGHNT and CDR2 is YYREEE (reference sequence). CDR3 size: 15 residues.

The gene calls are TRBV15 and TRBJ1-1; no firm D call. V was cut by 0 bases and J by 4 bases, with 12 bases left in between. In germline, CDR1 is LNHNV, CDR2 YYDKDF (reference sequence). The CDR3 contains 15 residues. This chain's CDR3 is CATSRDQVVGTEAFF. The CDR3, as DNA: TGTGCCACCAGCAGAGATCAAGTGGTCGGCACTGAAGCTTTCTTT.

The V call is TRBV11-1, the J call TRBJ1-2, with TRBD1 as a possible D gene (5 bases). V lost 5 bases and J 2 bases, leaving 9 bases between the germline ends. The CDR3 is 13 residues long. CDR1 SGHAT and CDR2 FQDESV come from the germline V gene (reference sequence). The chain's CDR3 is CASSPRGNYGYTF. CDR3 in DNA: TGTGCCAGCAGCCCTCGGGGGAACTATGGCTACACCTTC.

V gene TRBV9 combines with J gene TRBJ2-3; possible D gene TRBD1, 5 bases. Germline values: CDR1 SGDLS, CDR2 YYNGEE. The CDR3 extends over 13 amino acids. The ends were cut back, 4 bases at V and 1 base at J, with 7 bases in the middle. The CDR3, as DNA: TGTGCCAGCAGCAAACAGGGCACAGATACGCAGTATTTT. Its translation is CASSKQGTDTQYF.

The chain employs TRBV7-8 and TRBJ2-5; 14 positions agree with TRBD2. Germline V gives CDR1 SGHVS, CDR2 FQNEAQ. V lost 5 bases to trimming and J lost 4 bases; unmatched junction nucleotides: 9. The CDR3 totals 17 residues. CDR3 in amino acids: CASSRLRLAGGRETQYF. As DNA, the CDR3 is TGTGCCAGCAGCCGTCTTCGACTAGCGGGGGGGCGAGAGACCCAGTACTTC. Combining the CDR3 with reference TRBV7-8 and TRBJ2-5 gives the whole variable domain GAGVSQSPRYKVAKRGQDVALRCDPISGHVSLFWYQQALGQGPEFLTYFQNEAQLDKSGLPSDRFFAERPEGSVSTLKIQRTQQEDSAVYLCASSRLRLAGGRETQYFGPGTRLLVL.

For this clone: Other DNA variants within this sample encode the same CDR3. The chain uses TRBV5-1 and TRBJ2-7; TRBD2 matches at 8 bases. CDR3 length: 14 residues. Looked up from germline, CDR1 is SGHRS and CDR2 is YFSETQ. V dropped 2 bases and J dropped 3; count of bases not matched to a gene: 4. The CDR3 is CASSLTSGNYEQYF. The CDR3 bases are TGCGCCAGCAGCTTAACTAGCGGTAACTACGAGCAGTACTTC.

The rearrangement joins TRBV21-1 to TRBJ1-4. TRBV21-1 is flagged as a pseudogene. The CDR3 loop spans 15 amino acids. The CDR3 DNA sequence: TGTGCCAGCAGCAAAGTAGCGGGGTGGGTTGAAAAACTGTTTTTT. Protein sequence: CASSKVAGWVEKLFF.

This sequence joins TRBV7-6 and TRBJ2-5; D is possibly TRBD2 (7 bases). V was shortened by 3 bases and J by 4 bases, with 18 bases between the two germline ends. Germline V CDR1 and CDR2: SGHVS, FNYEAQ. The CDR3 consists of 16 residues. Written as DNA, the CDR3 is TGTGCCAGCAGCTTTCACCCACAGGGAGGGAGAGAGACCCAGTACTTC. Protein sequence: CASSFHPQGGRETQYF.

The chain joins TRBV24-1 to TRBJ2-7; 9 bases line up with TRBD1. The V and J ends lost 3 bases and 3 bases, in that order; junction bases with no gene match: 5. The CDR3 length is 15 residues. Germline assignment: CDR1 KGHDR and CDR2 SFDVKD. CDR3 coding DNA: TGTGCCACCAGTGATCCTGGACAGGGGCACTACGAGCAGTACTTC. Encoded protein: CATSDPGQGHYEQYF.

This clone has just a few counts. The chain has TRBV30 and TRBJ1-5; D gene unclear. In germline, CDR1 is GTSNPN, CDR2 SVGIG (reference sequence). V was clipped by 0 bases and J by 0 bases, with 9 bases between them. CDR3 length equals 15 residues. The CDR3 reads CAWSVREYSNQPQHF. Written as DNA, the CDR3 is TGTGCCTGGAGTGTACGCGAGTATAGCAATCAGCCCCAGCATTTT.

The chain is built from TRBV19 and TRBJ2-7; a possible D gene is TRBD1 (5 bases). Trimming took 3 bases from V and 2 from J, leaving 11 bases between them. The CDR3 has 14 amino acids. CDR1 and CDR2 (germline): LNHDA, SQIVND (reference sequence). The CDR3 reads CASSISQGTYEQYF. The CDR3 nucleotides are TGTGCCAGTAGTATTAGTCAGGGTACCTACGAGCAGTACTTC.

The chain employs TRBV7-8 and TRBJ1-3; no clear D. Trimming took off 1 base at V and 0 bases at J, with 10 bases between the two ends. CDR1 is SGHVS and CDR2 is FQNEAQ in the germline V gene. The CDR3 has 16 amino acids. This chain's CDR3 is CASSLVRGDSGNTIYF. CDR3 nucleotide sequence: TGTGCCAGCAGCTTAGTACGGGGAGACTCTGGAAACACCATATATTTT.

This clone was seen only a few times. The chain uses TRBV5-1 and TRBJ1-3; TRBD1 is a possible D gene (6 bases). V gave up 5 bases and J gave up 0 bases, with 9 bases separating them. From germline, CDR1 is SGHRS and CDR2 YFSETQ. This CDR3 contains 14 residues. CDR3 region: CASSKQGSGNTIYF. DNA of the CDR3: TGCGCCAGCAGTAAACAGGGCTCTGGAAACACCATATATTTT.

On this clone itself: Different DNA sequences within this sample yield the same CDR3. This chain connects TRBV5-1 to TRBJ2-7; 7 bases map to TRBD1. V lost 4 bases, J lost 4 bases, and 5 bases stayed unmatched. The CDR3 is 13 amino acids. CDR1 SGHRS and CDR2 YFSETQ come from the germline V gene. CDR3 bases: TGCGCCAGCAGCCCAGGGGGTGGGTACGAGCAGTACTTC. Its translation: CASSPGGGYEQYF.

This clone occurred a few times. The chain employs TRBV6-5 and TRBJ1-2; weak D call: TRBD1 (6 bases). V was trimmed by 7 bases and J by 6 bases, leaving 15 bases between them. The CDR3 loop spans 13 amino acids. The germline gives CDR1 MNHEY, CDR2 SVGAGI. As DNA, the CDR3 is TGTGCCAGCACTCAGACTACAGGGAATGGCTACACCTTC. Residues: CASTQTTGNGYTF.

V gene TRBV19 combines with J gene TRBJ2-7; TRBD1 matches at 10 bases. This CDR3 has 15 residues. V lost 5 bases, J lost 4 bases, and 8 bases stayed unmatched. Germline CDR1 reads LNHDA; CDR2 reads SQIVND (reference sequence). This CDR3 reads CASSHDRGRTYEQYF. Here the CDR3 DNA reads TGTGCCAGTAGTCACGACAGGGGGCGAACGTACGAGCAGTACTTC. The complete variable domain, with remaining parts taken from reference TRBV19 and TRBJ2-7, reads DGGITQSPKYLFRKEGQNVTLSCEQNLNHDAMYWYRQDPGQGLRLIYYSQIVNDFQKGDIAEGYSVSREKKESFPLTVTSAQKNPTAFYLCASSHDRGRTYEQYFGPGTRLTVT.

The rearrangement links TRBV12-3 or TRBV12-4 to TRBJ1-2; no reliable D call. This CDR3 spans 12 amino acids. Trimming pared 6 bases from V and 7 bases from J, leaving 12 bases between. The CDR3 coding sequence is TGTGCCAGCAGCCACTCGAGGCTTGGCTACACCTTC. It yields the protein CASSHSRLGYTF.

This chain joins TRBV19 and TRBJ2-7; possible D gene TRBD1, 6 bases. The germline gives CDR1 LNHDA, CDR2 SQIVND (reference sequence). This CDR3 is 14 amino acids long. V dropped 3 bases and J dropped 3 bases, with 12 bases sitting between them. The CDR3 DNA reads TGTGCCAGTAGTATTTCATGGGACATCTACGAGCAGTACTTC. Translated, it gives CASSISWDIYEQYF.

The chain has TRBV7-2 and TRBJ2-7, with a tentative D call TRBD1 (6 bases). The germline V gene encodes CDR1 SGHTA and CDR2 FQGNSA. V was cut by 0 bases and J by 0 bases, with 9 bases left in between. CDR3 length: 15 amino acids. CDR3 sequence reads: CASSLAPRGSYEQYF. CDR3 coding DNA: TGTGCCAGCAGCTTAGCCCCCAGGGGCTCCTACGAGCAGTACTTC. The full variable domain, completed using reference TRBV7-2 and TRBJ2-7, is GAGVSQSPSNKVTEKGKDVELRCDPISGHTALYWYRQSLGQGLEFLIYFQGNSAPDKSGLPSDRFSAERTGGSVSTLTIQRTQQEDSAVYLCASSLAPRGSYEQYFGPGTRLTVT.

The sample holds a few counts of this clone. This chain uses TRBV5-1 with TRBJ2-3; D is unresolved. The germline V and J ends were trimmed by 2 bases and 0 bases, with 13 bases remaining between them. Germline assignment: CDR1 SGHRS and CDR2 YFSETQ. The CDR3 has 16 residues. In nucleotides, the CDR3 is TGCGCCAGCAGCTTAATGGCTCGTGCTAGCACAGATACGCAGTATTTT. Translating gives CASSLMARASTDTQYF.

The chain carries TRBV7-9 and TRBJ2-3, with D unclear. Germline loops: CDR1 SEHNR, CDR2 FQNEAQ (reference sequence). This CDR3 spans 15 amino acids. Trimming shortened V by 0 bases and J by 1 base, and 8 bases separated the two germline ends. CDR3 sequence (DNA): TGTGCCAGCAGCTTAGCCCCTCGTGGCACAGATACGCAGTATTTT. Its protein is CASSLAPRGTDTQYF. Together with reference TRBV7-9 and TRBJ2-3, the CDR3 gives the full variable domain: DTGVSQNPRHKITKRGQNVTFRCDPISEHNRLYWYRQTLGQGPEFLTYFQNEAQLEKSRLLSDRFSAERPKGSFSTLEIQRTEQGDSAMYLCASSLAPRGTDTQYFGPGTRLTVL.

This clone was observed once. CDR3 nucleotide sequence: TGTGCCAGCAGTTTGGCGGGGGGGTCCTACAATGAGCAGTTCTTC. This codes for CASSLAGGSYNEQFF. This chain connects TRBV27 to TRBJ2-1, with 9 bases identical to TRBD2. The CDR3 is 15 amino acids. After removal of 3 bases from V and 1 base from J, the junction contained 1 base not matched to a gene. In germline, CDR1 is MNHEY, CDR2 SMNVEV (reference sequence).

The chain is built from TRBV6-5 and TRBJ1-4, with a tentative D call TRBD1 (5 bases). This CDR3 region has 15 residues. Germline V gene lookup returns CDR1 MNHEY and CDR2 SVGAGI. The germline V and J ends were trimmed by 5 bases and 0 bases, with 10 bases remaining between them. The CDR3 spells CASSHDSTTNEKLFF. In nucleotides, the CDR3 is TGTGCCAGCAGTCATGACAGTACAACTAATGAAAAACTGTTTTTT.

The gene calls are TRBV3-1 (or the pseudogene TRBV3-2) and TRBJ1-4; D is unclear. The germline V gene encodes CDR1 LGHDT and CDR2 YNNKEL (reference sequence). The V end was cut by 2 bases, the J end by 9 bases, with 13 bases between. This CDR3 region has 14 residues. DNA of the CDR3: TGTGCCAGCAGCCAAAACCCAGATATCCAAAAACTGTTTTTT. Its protein product is CASSQNPDIQKLFF.

This clone was observed a few times. The V gene is TRBV18, the J gene TRBJ2-7; tentatively, D is TRBD2 (7 bases). Germline CDR1 KGHSH, CDR2 LQKENI. With 5 bases removed from V and 5 bases from J, the gap between germline ends came to 16 bases. The CDR3 runs to 14 residues. CDR3 nucleotide sequence: TGTGCCAGCTCAGTCACCCGGGGGGCGGACGAGCAGTACTTC. Its translation: CASSVTRGADEQYF.

The chain carries TRBV7-8 and TRBJ1-1; D not resolved. With 1 base removed from V and 5 bases from J, the gap between germline ends came to 11 bases. The CDR3 spans 14 residues. From germline, CDR1 is SGHVS and CDR2 FQNEAQ. This chain's CDR3 is CASSLDAGTTEAFF. In nucleotides, the CDR3 is TGTGCCAGCAGCTTAGACGCAGGAACGACTGAAGCTTTCTTT. The whole variable domain, filled in from reference TRBV7-8 and TRBJ1-1, reads GAGVSQSPRYKVAKRGQDVALRCDPISGHVSLFWYQQALGQGPEFLTYFQNEAQLDKSGLPSDRFFAERPEGSVSTLKIQRTQQEDSAVYLCASSLDAGTTEAFFGQGTRLTVV.

The chain joins TRBV6-2 or TRBV6-3 to TRBJ2-7; 10 nucleotides match TRBD2. The CDR3 has 16 residues. After removal of 4 bases from V and 5 bases from J, the junction contained 11 bases not matched to a gene. In germline, CDR1 is MNHEY, CDR2 SVGEGT. The CDR3 loop reads CASSSPLGLAGDEQYF. The CDR3 DNA follows: TGTGCCAGCAGTTCACCCTTGGGGCTAGCGGGAGACGAGCAGTACTTC.

V usage is TRBV5-4 and J usage is TRBJ1-1; D perhaps matches TRBD1 (5 bases). With 3 bases removed from V and 5 bases from J, the gap between germline ends came to 8 bases. The CDR3 covers 12 residues. Germline CDR1 SGHNT, CDR2 YYREEE (reference sequence). CDR3 in DNA: TGTGCCAGCAGCTCAGGGAGGACTGAAGCTTTCTTT. Its translation is CASSSGRTEAFF.